This entry concerns a single T cell receptor beta chain. This sample was taken from a study of blood T cell repertoires in COVID-19. Study at large: Donors in the United States, Italy and Spain gave samples during acute or convalescent COVID-19. T cells, B-cell-depleted T cells, or PBMCs supplied cDNA or gDNA.

CDR1 is LNHDA, CDR2 SQIVND, per germline (reference sequence). CDR3 length: 17 residues. Trimming cost V 6 bases and J 1 base; bases outside gene matches: 11. Methods used by the authors: Amplification from reference gene primers served as the basis for estimated nucleated cell counts. The assay was immunoSEQ multiplex PCR, and TCRdb's table has in-frame clones only and misses some. V, J and clone size derive from that table, while D and trimming were established from the DNA sequence. This table has a few hundred thousand clones, about 83% appearing once. The TCR sequence derives from a man aged 55 to 69 who had recovered from COVID-19. The chain combines TRBV19 with TRBJ1-5, with 8 bases that match TRBD1. The sample taken for sequencing was peripheral blood. The CDR3 sequence is CASSRVSGQVSNQPQHF. CDR3 DNA sequence: TGTGCCAGTAGCCGTGTGTCGGGACAGGTCAGCAATCAGCCCCAGCATTTT.